This T cell receptor beta chain was retrieved from a study of radiation and T cells in renal cell carcinoma. About the study: Nephrectomy followed 15 Gy stereotactic body radiation by 4 weeks.

Findings and limits, study-wide: Without pretreatment biopsies, baseline tumor clonotype presence was undetermined.

Time point of the sample: baseline pretreatment blood. Treatment: 15 Gy SBRT to primary tumor, nephrectomy 4 weeks later. This clone was recorded once. The antigen remains unidentified. The germline V gene encodes CDR1 GTSNPN and CDR2 SVGIG (reference sequence). The CDR3 length is 10 residues. V lost 0 bases to trimming and J lost 5 bases, with 2 bases between them. Libraries were prepared by immunoSEQ multiplex PCR; TCRdb keeps only in-frame clonotypes and omits some of them. The repertoire has tens of thousands of clones, 82% of them found once; the top ten carry around 6.3%. The receptor comes from a man aged 60 to 75 with renal cell carcinoma. The rearrangement uses TRBV30 and TRBJ2-7, with D hard to call. This sample comprised blood, obtained from a patient whose treatment included radiotherapy and nephrectomy. CDR3 sequence (DNA): TGTGCCTGGAGTGTGCACGAGCAGTACTTC. This translates into CAWSVHEQYF. Full variable domain (outside the CDR3, taken from reference TRBV30 and TRBJ2-7): SQTIHQWPATLVQPVGSPLSLECTVEGTSNPNLYWYRQAAGRGLQLLFYSVGIGQISSEVPQNLSASRPQDRQFILSSKKLLLSDSGFYLCAWSVHEQYFGPGTRLTVT.